The 12 T cell receptor beta chains below were found in one sample sequenced in a study of neurological immune-mediated disorders. TCRdb ran MiXCR on the 5' RACE reads and lists one entry per CDR3 protein. The sample records about 59,000 distinct CDR3 sequences, more than 20% being singletons. Sample time point: technical triplicate 2. Material for sequencing was PBMCs. The receptors derive from a man between 60 and 70 years old with HTLV-1-associated myelopathy (HAM/TSP).

This clonotype was detected ten times or more. The gene calls are TRBV12-3 or TRBV12-4 and TRBJ1-1; 7 nucleotides line up with TRBD1. CDR3 size: 13 residues. V lost 5 bases to trimming and J lost 6 bases; unmatched junction nucleotides: 6. DNA for the CDR3: TGTGCCAGCAGTCCCAGGACAGGATCTGAAGCTTTCTTT. Protein sequence: CASSPRTGSEAFF.

This clonotype has a count of ten or more. The chain couples TRBV6-5 to TRBJ1-1; TRBD1 matches at 11 bases. This CDR3 is 15 amino acids long. The J segment lost 4 bases and the V segment lost 2 bases, leaving 3 bases of the junction unmatched. From germline, CDR1 is MNHEY and CDR2 SVGAGI. CDR3 amino acids: CASSYSGTGGTEAFF. CDR3 sequence (DNA): TGTGCCAGCAGTTACAGTGGGACAGGGGGCACTGAAGCTTTCTTT.

This clonotype was detected ten times or more. V and J are TRBV5-1 and TRBJ1-1; maybe TRBD1 (5 bases). The germline V gene encodes CDR1 SGHRS and CDR2 YFSETQ. The CDR3 sequence is 15 residues long. V lost 0 bases to trimming and J lost 0 bases, with 9 bases between them. CDR3 in DNA: TGCGCCAGCAGCTTGGGCAGGGCGGTGAACACTGAAGCTTTCTTT. Encoded protein: CASSLGRAVNTEAFF.

The chain is built from TRBV5-1 and TRBJ2-2, with 9 bases aligning to TRBD2. The CDR3 is 15 amino acids. The V gene's germline CDR1 is SGHRS and CDR2 YFSETQ. V dropped 5 bases and J dropped 7; count of bases not matched to a gene: 9. In DNA form, the CDR3 reads TGCGCCAGCAGGCGGACTAGCGATGGAAGCGGGGAGCTGTTTTTT. This gives the protein CASRRTSDGSGELFF.

This clonotype was recorded at least ten times. The V and J genes are TRBV7-2 and TRBJ2-7; TRBD1 aligns across 10 bases. V lost 1 base to trimming and J lost 2 bases; unmatched junction nucleotides: 2. CDR3 size: 15 residues. The V gene's germline CDR1 is SGHTA and CDR2 FQGNSA. CDR3 in DNA: TGTGCCAGCAGCTTAGAGGGGACAGGGGCCTACGAGCAGTACTTC. Translated, it gives CASSLEGTGAYEQYF. Complete variable domain (other parts from reference TRBV7-2 and TRBJ2-7): GAGVSQSPSNKVTEKGKDVELRCDPISGHTALYWYRQSLGQGLEFLIYFQGNSAPDKSGLPSDRFSAERTGGSVSTLTIQRTQQEDSAVYLCASSLEGTGAYEQYFGPGTRLTVT.

The table lists this clonotype with many counts. The V and J genes are TRBV5-1 and TRBJ1-2; D unclear. CDR3 length: 15 residues. Trimming cost V 5 bases and J 1 base, with 15 bases left between them. Germline CDR1 and CDR2: SGHRS and YFSETQ. The CDR3 nucleotides read TGCGCCAGCAGGAGCGGAGACATTTATAACTATGGCTACACCTTC. This encodes CASRSGDIYNYGYTF.

This clonotype was detected ten times or more. V usage is TRBV5-6 and J usage is TRBJ2-2, with D unclear. CDR3 length equals 14 residues. Germline CDR1 is SGHDT and CDR2 is YYEEEE. With 4 bases removed from V and 7 bases from J, the gap between germline ends came to 14 bases. The CDR3 DNA follows: TGTGCCAGCAGCCTTGCATTTTCTGGCGGGGAGCTGTTTTTT. Translating it yields CASSLAFSGGELFF.

The chain couples TRBV5-1 to TRBJ2-7; 13 nucleotides agree with TRBD2. The junction had 7 bases not matched to a gene; V was cut back by 1 base and J by 3 bases. CDR1 and CDR2 (germline): SGHRS, YFSETQ. This CDR3 spans 17 amino acids. The CDR3, as DNA: TGCGCCAGCAGCTTGCGCGACACTAGCGGGAGGGGCTACGAGCAGTACTTC. It is translated as CASSLRDTSGRGYEQYF.

This clonotype appeared many times. This sequence joins TRBV2 and TRBJ1-3; 10 bases align to TRBD1. CDR1 is SNHLY and CDR2 is FYNNEI in the germline V gene. The CDR3 contains 16 residues. V was pared by 7 bases and J by 3 bases, with 9 bases of the junction left unmatched. The CDR3 protein is CASKSGTGVYGNTIYF. The CDR3 DNA reads as TGTGCCAGCAAGTCCGGGACAGGGGTTTATGGAAACACCATATATTTT.

There are many counts of this clonotype. This chain uses TRBV29-1 with TRBJ2-7; D is perhaps TRBD1 (6 bases). The V end lost 4 bases, the J end lost 7 bases, and 14 bases lay between the germline ends. This CDR3 is built from 12 residues. Germline CDR1 is SQVTM and CDR2 is ANQGSEA. CDR3 amino acids: CSVVKGVGEQYF. The CDR3 DNA is TGCAGCGTTGTTAAGGGGGTGGGTGAGCAGTACTTC.

This clonotype came up many times. V usage is TRBV27 and J usage is TRBJ1-1; TRBD1 might be the D (5 bases). CDR3 length: 13 residues. CDR1 is MNHEY, CDR2 SMNVEV, per germline (reference sequence). Between the trimmed V and J ends, which lost 3 bases and 7 bases, there was a span of 12 bases. Written as DNA, the CDR3 is TGTGCCAGCAGTTTTAACAGGAGAGGTGAAGCTTTCTTT. Translated, it gives CASSFNRRGEAFF.

This clonotype was counted at least ten times. V and J are TRBV5-1 and TRBJ2-2; 7 nucleotides agree with TRBD1. The CDR3 spans 16 residues. V shed 4 bases and J 4 bases; nucleotides not matched to a gene: 10. The germline V gene has CDR1 SGHRS and CDR2 YFSETQ. The CDR3, as DNA: TGCGCCAGCAGCCACATGAAGGGGGCCGGCACCGGGGAGCTGTTTTTT. This encodes CASSHMKGAGTGELFF.